These 30 T cell receptor beta chains originate from one sample sequenced in a study of control samples from healthy donors and cancer patients. Repertoires were generated with immunoSEQ multiplex PCR, while TCRdb's copy carries only in-frame clones and drops some. The sample consists of more than 75,000 clones, roughly 90% of them appearing once. What was sequenced was PBMCs. Every receptor here comes from a woman aged 55-70 years with head and neck cancer.

J is TRBJ2-5 and V is TRBV7-8, with TRBD2 matching over 10 bases. V shed 1 base, J shed 1 base, and the junction held 6 bases outside the gene matches. Germline loops: CDR1 SGHVS, CDR2 FQNEAQ. The CDR3 is 17 residues long. The CDR3 reads CASSLVPSGSSQETQYF. DNA of the CDR3: TGTGCCAGCAGCTTAGTTCCTAGCGGGAGCTCCCAAGAGACCCAGTACTTC.

This sequence joins TRBV9 and TRBJ2-3, with D unresolved. The germline V gene has CDR1 SGDLS and CDR2 YYNGEE. This CDR3 region has 16 residues. V was pared by 2 bases and J by 0 bases, with 13 bases between. Here the CDR3 DNA reads TGTGCCAGCAGCGTCTCGTCAGAAGGGAGCACAGATACGCAGTATTTT. Its translation is CASSVSSEGSTDTQYF.

V gene TRBV6-2 or TRBV6-3 combines with J gene TRBJ2-1; 8 nucleotides match TRBD2. Trimming at V came to 3 bases and at J to 15 bases, leaving 16 bases not matched to a gene. This CDR3 region has 15 residues. CDR1 and CDR2 from the germline V gene are MNHEY and SVGEGT. The CDR3 DNA sequence: TGTGCCAGCAGTTATGTAGTAGCGGGGATTTCGTTACCGTTCTTC. It encodes CASSYVVAGISLPFF.

The gene calls are TRBV5-1 and TRBJ2-3; D possibly uses TRBD1 or TRBD2 (5 bases each). Germline values: CDR1 SGHRS, CDR2 YFSETQ. Trimming removed 2 bases at V and 2 bases at J, with 12 bases between. This CDR3 comprises 15 residues. DNA of the CDR3: TGCGCCAGCAGCTTCGGGGCAGGGAACACAGATACGCAGTATTTT. The encoded protein is CASSFGAGNTDTQYF. Full variable domain (outside the CDR3, taken from reference TRBV5-1 and TRBJ2-3): KAGVTQTPRYLIKTRGQQVTLSCSPISGHRSVSWYQQTPGQGLQFLFEYFSETQRNKGNFPGRFSGRQFSNSRSEMNVSTLELGDSALYLCASSFGAGNTDTQYFGPGTRLTVL.

The count of this clone is one. This sequence joins TRBV28 and TRBJ2-7; 8 bases are shared with TRBD2. The V gene's germline CDR1 is MDHEN and CDR2 SYDVKM. The CDR3 is 20 amino acids. J was trimmed by 3 bases and V by 5 bases; bases with no gene match: 24. Written as DNA, the CDR3 is TGTGCCAGCAGTCTCCCACGGGAGGGCCCTCAACGGGACCTGGGCTACGAGCAGTACTTC. This gives the protein CASSLPREGPQRDLGYEQYF.

The chain couples TRBV27 to TRBJ2-3, with 7 positions matching TRBD2. The length of the CDR3 is 17 residues. V lost 6 bases to trimming and J lost 1 base; unmatched junction nucleotides: 13. Germline CDR1 MNHEY, CDR2 SMNVEV (reference sequence). The chain's CDR3 is CASRSRMGGSGTDTQYF. The CDR3 region has the DNA TGTGCCAGCAGATCACGGATGGGAGGGAGCGGCACAGATACGCAGTATTTT.

V and J are TRBV10-2 and TRBJ2-3; D remains ambiguous. From germline, CDR1 is WSHSY and CDR2 SAAADI. The CDR3 is made up of 12 amino acids. Trimming removed 4 bases from V and 2 bases from J, with 4 bases in between. CDR3 nucleotides: TGCGCCAGCAGTGCACTCACAGATACGCAGTATTTT. Translating gives CASSALTDTQYF.

The V gene is TRBV7-2, the J gene TRBJ2-7; D is perhaps TRBD1 (5 bases). Germline V gene lookup returns CDR1 SGHTA and CDR2 FQGNSA. Trimming stripped 1 base from V and 4 bases from J, with 14 bases between. CDR3 length: 15 residues. In DNA, the CDR3 is TGTGCCAGCAGCTTAGAGGGGTCACAAAGGTACGAGCAGTACTTC. It translates to CASSLEGSQRYEQYF.

The chain combines TRBV6-1 with TRBJ1-6; D not resolved. The length of the CDR3 is 11 residues. V dropped 2 bases and J dropped 9 bases, with 2 bases sitting between them. Germline V gene lookup returns CDR1 MNHNS and CDR2 SASEGT. DNA of the CDR3: TGTGCCAGCAGTGAAATTTCACCCCTCCACTTT. It codes for CASSEISPLHF.

The CDR3, as DNA: TGCGCCAGCAGCTTGGCCTCGGGGGGGATGGACGGTGAGCAGTTCTTC. It translates to CASSLASGGMDGEQFF. This chain connects TRBV5-1 to TRBJ2-1; 8 nucleotides agree with TRBD2. With V trimmed by 0 bases and J by 9 bases, 11 bases remained unmatched. The CDR3 sequence is 16 residues long. CDR1 and CDR2 (germline): SGHRS, YFSETQ.

About this clone itself: Other DNA sequences within the sample encode an identical CDR3. The chain couples TRBV11-2 to TRBJ2-2; the match to TRBD2 covers 11 bases. CDR3 length equals 16 residues. Germline V gene lookup returns CDR1 SGHAT and CDR2 FQNNGV. Trimming took 5 bases from V and 1 from J; bases not matched to a gene: 3. CDR3 residues: CASSLLAGGNTGELFF. CDR3 bases: TGTGCCAGCAGCCTCCTAGCGGGAGGGAACACCGGGGAGCTGTTTTTT.

The V gene is TRBV7-9, the J gene TRBJ2-1, with 11 bases aligning to TRBD2. CDR3 length equals 14 residues. The V and J ends lost 2 bases and 6 bases, in that order; junction bases with no gene match: 0. The germline V gene has CDR1 SEHNR and CDR2 FQNEAQ (reference sequence). CDR3 sequence (DNA): TGTGCCAGCAGCTTACTAGCGGGAGGCAATGAGCAGTTCTTC. Protein product: CASSLLAGGNEQFF. Complete variable domain (other parts from reference TRBV7-9 and TRBJ2-1): DTGVSQNPRHKITKRGQNVTFRCDPISEHNRLYWYRQTLGQGPEFLTYFQNEAQLEKSRLLSDRFSAERPKGSFSTLEIQRTEQGDSAMYLCASSLLAGGNEQFFGPGTRLTVL.

This clone was observed a few times. CDR3 protein: CASSLGSGWNTGELFF. The CDR3 DNA reads TGTGCCAGCAGCTTAGGCTCCGGTTGGAACACCGGGGAGCTGTTTTTT. This chain joins TRBV11-1 and TRBJ2-2; D not certain. Germline CDR1 SGHAT, CDR2 FQDESV (reference sequence). Trimming shortened V by 1 base and J by 1 base, and 10 bases separated the two germline ends. The CDR3 has 16 residues. The variable domain in full, completed from reference TRBV11-1 and TRBJ2-2, reads EAEVAQSPRYKITEKSQAVAFWCDPISGHATLYWYRQILGQGPELLVQFQDESVVDDSQLPKDRFSAERLKGVDSTLKIQPAELGDSAMYLCASSLGSGWNTGELFFGEGSRLTVL.

This clone was seen once. This rearrangement joins TRBV7-6 to TRBJ2-7; 7 nucleotides align to TRBD1. After removal of 6 bases from V and 3 bases from J, the junction contained 8 bases not matched to a gene. The CDR3 sequence is 14 residues long. Germline CDR1 is SGHVS and CDR2 is FNYEAQ. The CDR3 bases are TGTGCCAGCAGTTCAGCCGGGACAGACTACGAGCAGTACTTC. Its translation is CASSSAGTDYEQYF. The whole variable domain, remainder taken from reference TRBV7-6 and TRBJ2-7, is GAGVSQSPRYKVTKRGQDVALRCDPISGHVSLYWYRQALGQGPEFLTYFNYEAQQDKSGLPNDRFSAERPEGSISTLTIQRTEQRDSAMYRCASSSAGTDYEQYFGPGTRLTVT.

DNA for the CDR3: TGTGCCAGCAGCTTTCGACAGGGATCATCCGGAAACACCATATATTTT. This gives the protein CASSFRQGSSGNTIYF. The chain links TRBV28 to TRBJ1-3; 7 bases align to TRBD1. CDR1 MDHEN and CDR2 SYDVKM come from the germline V gene. The CDR3 has 16 residues. The V and J ends lost 6 bases and 4 bases, in that order; junction bases with no gene match: 12.

This clone has just one count. The chain uses TRBV20-1 and TRBJ2-7; 8 nucleotides line up with TRBD1. The CDR3 contains 15 residues. CDR1 and CDR2 from the germline V gene are DFQATT and SNEGSKA (reference sequence). The ends lost 3 bases at V and 6 bases at J; junction bases unmatched: 13. The CDR3 nucleotides read TGCAGTGCTAGTCCTACAGGGGGTATGAGAGGCGAGCAGTACTTC. Translated, it gives CSASPTGGMRGEQYF.

This clone was observed once. The chain has TRBV6-6 and TRBJ2-5; D possibly corresponds to TRBD1 (8 bases). The CDR3 has 14 amino acids. Germline V gene lookup returns CDR1 MNHNY and CDR2 SVGAGI (reference sequence). V lost 7 bases and J 4 bases, leaving 16 bases between the germline ends. CDR3 in amino acids: CASKPTGGGETQYF. The CDR3 nucleotides read TGTGCCAGCAAACCTACAGGGGGGGGAGAGACCCAGTACTTC.

The chain links TRBV6-6 to TRBJ1-2; D gene uncertain. V gave up 6 bases and J gave up 4 bases, with 12 bases separating them. Germline CDR1 MNHNY, CDR2 SVGAGI (reference sequence). The CDR3 has 13 amino acids. Here the CDR3 reads CASRDLTAYGYTF. The CDR3 DNA reads TGTGCCAGCAGGGACCTCACAGCCTATGGCTACACCTTC.

In this sample, this clone turned up a few times. CDR3 loop: CASSRSQETQYF. In nucleotides, the CDR3 is TGTGCCAGCAGTCGCAGTCAAGAGACCCAGTACTTC. The rearrangement links TRBV2 to TRBJ2-5; D is undetermined. Trimming removed 5 bases at V and 2 bases at J, with 6 bases between. From germline, CDR1 is SNHLY and CDR2 FYNNEI. This CDR3 comprises 12 residues.

The V and J genes are TRBV27 and TRBJ2-7; 10 bases are a match to TRBD2. Per germline, CDR1 MNHEY and CDR2 SMNVEV (reference sequence). This CDR3 has 14 residues. Trimming took 4 bases from V and 3 from J; bases not matched to a gene: 3. The CDR3 DNA sequence: TGTGCCAGCAGTTGGACTAGCGGTATCTACGAGCAGTACTTC. It codes for CASSWTSGIYEQYF.

The chain carries TRBV7-8 and TRBJ1-5; D call uncertain. The CDR3 contains 15 residues. Trimming took off 4 bases at V and 2 bases at J, with 12 bases between the two ends. The germline V gene has CDR1 SGHVS and CDR2 FQNEAQ. The CDR3 loop reads CASSSDTVGNQPQHF. The DNA of the CDR3 is TGTGCCAGCAGCTCAGATACAGTCGGCAATCAGCCCCAGCATTTT.

The chain has TRBV6-4 and TRBJ1-5; D is undetermined. The CDR3 is made up of 13 amino acids. The germline V gene has CDR1 MRHNA and CDR2 SNTAGT. Trimming pared 3 bases from V and 4 bases from J, leaving 7 bases between. CDR3 sequence reads: CASSESANQPQHF. In DNA form, the CDR3 reads TGTGCCAGCAGTGAAAGCGCAAATCAGCCCCAGCATTTT.

The rearrangement uses TRBV30 and TRBJ1-1; no definite D call. Trimming took 7 bases from V and 4 from J, leaving 19 bases between them. CDR3 size: 14 residues. Looked up from germline, CDR1 is GTSNPN and CDR2 is SVGIG (reference sequence). CDR3 region: CALKSTVIGTEAFF. DNA for the CDR3: TGTGCCTTAAAGAGTACAGTGATCGGCACTGAAGCTTTCTTT.

The J gene is TRBJ2-3, the V gene TRBV5-4; D perhaps matches TRBD1 (6 bases). The V end lost 3 bases, the J end lost 6 bases, and 14 bases lay between the germline ends. The CDR3 consists of 14 residues. CDR1 is SGHNT, CDR2 YYREEE, per germline (reference sequence). CDR3 protein: CASSSKNTGDTQYF. The CDR3 DNA reads TGTGCCAGCAGCTCAAAAAACACAGGGGATACGCAGTATTTT.

The J gene is TRBJ2-2, the V gene TRBV5-6, with D maybe TRBD2 (6 bases). This CDR3 contains 13 residues. Germline V gene sequence: CDR1 SGHDT, CDR2 YYEEEE. The V end was cut by 4 bases, the J end by 8 bases, with 12 bases between. CDR3 sequence: CASSPTRSGELFF. DNA of the CDR3: TGTGCCAGCAGCCCGACTAGATCAGGGGAGCTGTTTTTT.

The table lists this clone with a count of one. CDR3 residues: CSVVVAGVRETQYF. Written as DNA, the CDR3 is TGCAGCGTTGTGGTAGCGGGAGTAAGAGAGACCCAGTACTTC. This sequence joins TRBV29-1 and TRBJ2-5, with 9 bases identical to TRBD2. CDR1 is SQVTM, CDR2 ANQGSEA, per germline. The CDR3 consists of 14 residues. Trimming took 4 bases from V and 4 from J; bases not matched to a gene: 7.

This chain joins TRBV9 and TRBJ2-3; D is undetermined. This CDR3 is built from 14 residues. Germline V gives CDR1 SGDLS, CDR2 YYNGEE. V lost 0 bases and J lost 5, with 10 bases in between. CDR3 DNA sequence: TGTGCCAGCAGCGTAGGTAGTTCGATAGATACGCAGTATTTT. Its translation is CASSVGSSIDTQYF. Variable domain in full (rest from reference TRBV9 and TRBJ2-3): DSGVTQTPKHLITATGQRVTLRCSPRSGDLSVYWYQQSLDQGLQFLIQYYNGEERAKGNILERFSAQQFPDLHSELNLSSLELGDSALYFCASSVGSSIDTQYFGPGTRLTVL.

The rearrangement links TRBV4-2 to TRBJ2-5; tentatively, D is TRBD1 or TRBD2 (5 bases each). This CDR3 spans 14 amino acids. Germline CDR1 LGHNA, CDR2 YNFKEQ. Trimming left V 5 bases short and J 4 bases short, with 14 bases between. CDR3: CASSKMGVGETQYF. The CDR3 DNA sequence: TGTGCCAGCAGCAAAATGGGGGTTGGAGAGACCCAGTACTTC.

The chain carries TRBV3-1 (or the pseudogene TRBV3-2) and TRBJ1-4, with D unclear. The CDR3 length is 15 residues. CDR1 and CDR2 (germline): LGHDT, YNNKEL (reference sequence). V was pared by 4 bases and J by 2 bases, with 11 bases between. CDR3 coding DNA: TGTGCCAGCAGCCGCCGGGTAGGCACTAATGAAAAACTGTTTTTT. Protein product: CASSRRVGTNEKLFF.

In the case of this clone: Germline is not matched at one junction end, which may reflect a read error. The chain combines TRBV30 with TRBJ1-3; D possibly corresponds to TRBD1 (6 bases). The CDR3 runs to 11 residues. Germline assignment: CDR1 GTSNPN and CDR2 SVGIG (reference sequence). DNA for the CDR3: TGTGCCTGGAGTTATGGGGGGGGCATGAATTTT. This codes for CAWSYGGGMNF.